These 9 T cell receptor beta chains were sequenced from one sample in a study of spatial heterogeneity in lung cancer. Each CDR3 protein is one row after TCRdb ran MiXCR on the 5' RACE reads. The profile shows about 92,000 distinct CDR3 sequences, approximately 12% of them singletons. Regarding time point: sample taken at primary tumor resection. The input material, whole RNA from tumor, nontumor lung or frozen PBMC, was sequenced unsorted. The source was PBMCs, collected at surgery. These receptors were obtained from a male donor with early-stage non-small cell lung cancer.

This clonotype has more than one count but fewer than ten. V gene TRBV5-4 combines with J gene TRBJ1-1; D unclear. CDR1 is SGHNT, CDR2 YYREEE, per germline (reference sequence). The CDR3 runs to 14 residues. V gave up 0 bases and J gave up 2 bases, with 8 bases separating them. The CDR3 DNA reads as TGTGCCAGCAGCTTGGGCACACTCAACACTGAAGCTTTCTTT. Protein: CASSLGTLNTEAFF.

The rearrangement uses TRBV19 and TRBJ2-2; D remains unclear. Trimming cost V 5 bases and J 0 bases, with 16 bases left between them. The CDR3 length is 17 residues. From germline, CDR1 is LNHDA and CDR2 SQIVND (reference sequence). This CDR3 is CASSYIGRSTNTGELFF. In nucleotides, the CDR3 is TGTGCCAGTAGTTATATAGGTCGCTCTACGAACACCGGGGAGCTGTTTTTT.

This clonotype was detected a few times. The V gene is TRBV12-3 or TRBV12-4, the J gene TRBJ1-2, with 9 bases aligning to TRBD1. The CDR3 totals 15 residues. The V and J ends lost 5 bases and 7 bases, in that order; junction bases with no gene match: 11. This CDR3 is CASSLTHGTGFGYTF. CDR3 sequence (DNA): TGTGCCAGCAGTCTCACTCATGGGACAGGGTTTGGCTACACCTTC.

The genes are TRBV7-9 and TRBJ1-2; D may be TRBD1 (5 bases). Germline V gives CDR1 SEHNR, CDR2 FQNEAQ (reference sequence). V was pared by 7 bases and J by 4 bases, with 16 bases between. The CDR3 has 14 amino acids. The CDR3 sequence is CASIRGIDGYGYTF. As DNA, the CDR3 is TGTGCCAGCATACGGGGGATCGACGGCTATGGCTACACCTTC.

This clonotype came up a few times. The chain employs TRBV7-8 and TRBJ1-2, with D perhaps TRBD1 (6 bases). CDR1 and CDR2 (germline): SGHVS, FQNEAQ. The CDR3 is made up of 12 amino acids. The V end was cut by 2 bases, the J end by 8 bases, with 9 bases between. The CDR3 reads CASSLLGGGYTF. CDR3 nucleotide sequence: TGTGCCAGCAGCTTACTAGGGGGAGGCTACACCTTC.

This clonotype was detected only a few times. This chain joins TRBV9 and TRBJ2-7; D might be TRBD1 or TRBD2, each matching 5 bases. Germline assignment: CDR1 SGDLS and CDR2 YYNGEE. The CDR3 is 14 amino acids. V lost 4 bases and J 1 base, leaving 12 bases between the germline ends. The CDR3 DNA follows: TGTGCCAGCAGCCCACTGTGGGGGTCCTACGAGCAGTACTTC. It specifies CASSPLWGSYEQYF. The entire variable domain, with the rest obtained from reference TRBV9 and TRBJ2-7, is as follows: DSGVTQTPKHLITATGQRVTLRCSPRSGDLSVYWYQQSLDQGLQFLIQYYNGEERAKGNILERFSAQQFPDLHSELNLSSLELGDSALYFCASSPLWGSYEQYFGPGTRLTVT.

The gene calls are TRBV6-5 and TRBJ2-7, with 12 bases fitting TRBD2. The CDR3 extends over 14 amino acids. Germline V CDR1 and CDR2: MNHEY, SVGAGI. Trimming at V came to 6 bases and at J to 0 bases, leaving 0 bases not matched to a gene. CDR3 in amino acids: CASRTSGGSYEQYF. CDR3 DNA sequence: TGTGCCAGCAGGACTAGCGGGGGCTCCTACGAGCAGTACTTC.

This clonotype was seen a handful of times. This chain joins TRBV5-1 and TRBJ1-2, with 7 bases fitting TRBD1. The CDR3 consists of 15 residues. Looked up from germline, CDR1 is SGHRS and CDR2 is YFSETQ. Trimming cost V 0 bases and J 5 bases; bases outside gene matches: 7. Here the CDR3 DNA reads TGCGCCAGCAGCTTGGAGGGTGGGACAGCATATGGCTACACCTTC. It is translated as CASSLEGGTAYGYTF.

This clonotype has ten or more counts. This chain connects TRBV6-2 or TRBV6-3 to TRBJ1-1; weak D call: TRBD1 (5 bases). This CDR3 is 15 amino acids long. Germline CDR1 reads MNHEY; CDR2 reads SVGEGT. V lost 5 bases, J lost 3 bases, and 16 bases lay in between. The CDR3 DNA reads as TGTGCCAGCAGTCCCCCGCAGGGACCTCACACTGAAGCTTTCTTT. As protein: CASSPPQGPHTEAFF.